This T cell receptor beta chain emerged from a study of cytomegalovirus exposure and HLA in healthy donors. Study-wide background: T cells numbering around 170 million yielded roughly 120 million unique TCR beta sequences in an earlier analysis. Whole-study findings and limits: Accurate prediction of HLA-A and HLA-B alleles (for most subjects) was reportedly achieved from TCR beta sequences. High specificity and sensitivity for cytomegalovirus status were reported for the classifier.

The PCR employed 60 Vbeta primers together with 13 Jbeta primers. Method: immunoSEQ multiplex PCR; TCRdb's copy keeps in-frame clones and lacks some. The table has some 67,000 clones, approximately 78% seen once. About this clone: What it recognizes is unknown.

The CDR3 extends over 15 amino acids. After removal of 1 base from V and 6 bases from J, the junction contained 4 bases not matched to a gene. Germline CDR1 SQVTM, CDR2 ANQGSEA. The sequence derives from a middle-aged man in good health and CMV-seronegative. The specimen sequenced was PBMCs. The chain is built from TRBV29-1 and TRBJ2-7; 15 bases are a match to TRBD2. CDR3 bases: TGCAGCGTTGAAGGGACTAGCGGGAGGGGGTCCGAGCAGTACTTC. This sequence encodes CSVEGTSGRGSEQYF.